The 9 T cell receptor beta chains listed next were all sequenced from one sample in a study of early T cells in non-severe SARS-CoV-2 infection. TCRdb passed the 5' RACE reads through MiXCR, listing each CDR3 protein once. The sample lists around 67,000 distinct CDR3 sequences; 11% were seen once. Sequencing was performed on whole blood. The receptors originated from an adult who was a healthcare worker with PCR-confirmed SARS-CoV-2 infection or an uninfected control (not recorded which).

This rearrangement joins TRBV7-3 to TRBJ2-2; D remains unclear. The V end was cut by 1 base, the J end by 0 bases, with 6 bases between. The CDR3 has 15 residues. CDR1 SGHTA and CDR2 FQGTGA come from the germline V gene. In DNA, the CDR3 is TGTGCCAGCAGCTTAATAGGGACGAACACCGGGGAGCTGTTTTTT. Its protein is CASSLIGTNTGELFF.

This clonotype was observed at least ten times. The chain recombines TRBV6-2 or TRBV6-3 with TRBJ1-1; D gene unclear. From germline, CDR1 is MNHEY and CDR2 SVGEGT. V was pared by 5 bases and J by 4 bases, with 11 bases between. This CDR3 has 13 residues. CDR3 amino acids: CASSPFPGTEAFF. CDR3 coding DNA: TGTGCCAGCAGTCCCTTTCCGGGCACTGAAGCTTTCTTT.

This clonotype was found many times. V usage is TRBV1 and J usage is TRBJ1-2; TRBD1 is the table's D call and was not checked against the DNA. TRBV1 is a recognized pseudogene. The CDR3 sequence is 15 residues long. The chain's CDR3 is CTSSQSRTGRDGYTF. The CDR3 DNA reads as TGCACCAGCAGCCAATCCCGGACAGGGAGGGATGGCTACACCTTC.

Only a few counts were recorded for this clonotype. The rearrangement joins TRBV3-1 to TRBJ1-1; D possibly corresponds to TRBD1 (6 bases). Trimming removed 4 bases at V and 5 bases at J, with 20 bases between. Germline-derived CDR1 and CDR2 are LGHDT and YNNKEL (reference sequence). The CDR3 runs 16 residues. The CDR3 DNA sequence: TGTGCCAGCAGCCCGGAAGAAGGGGGTATGAGGACTGAAGCTTTCTTT. This translates into CASSPEEGGMRTEAFF.

The chain recombines TRBV6-5 with TRBJ2-7; D is unresolved. V was clipped by 1 base and J by 2 bases, with 9 bases between them. CDR3 length equals 14 residues. Germline CDR1 is MNHEY and CDR2 is SVGAGI. The CDR3 nucleotides are TGTGCCAGCAGTTACTGGGGAAGTCCCTACGAGCAGTACTTC. Residues: CASSYWGSPYEQYF.

This clonotype was detected a few times. Here the CDR3 DNA reads TGTGCCAGCAGCCCCTTCGCGGGGAAAGAGACCCAGTACTTC. Translating it yields CASSPFAGKETQYF. The genes are TRBV3-1 and TRBJ2-5; maybe TRBD2 (6 bases). Germline V gene data show CDR1 as LGHDT and CDR2 as YNNKEL (reference sequence). The CDR3 contains 14 residues. Trimming took 4 bases from V and 3 from J, leaving 12 bases between them.

The chain uses TRBV20-1 and TRBJ2-7; D gene unclear. Trimming left V 3 bases short and J 0 bases short, with 12 bases between. Germline CDR1 and CDR2: DFQATT and SNEGSKA (reference sequence). CDR3 length equals 14 residues. The chain's CDR3 is CSASPQPGSYEQYF. CDR3 nucleotides: TGCAGTGCTAGTCCCCAACCGGGCTCCTACGAGCAGTACTTC.

The table lists this clonotype with many counts. The V call is TRBV7-9, the J call TRBJ2-1; D gene uncertain. Germline assignment: CDR1 SEHNR and CDR2 FQNEAQ (reference sequence). The CDR3 spans 13 residues. V lost 1 base, J lost 6 bases, and 7 bases lay in between. CDR3 residues: CASSLGTINEQFF. The CDR3 nucleotides are TGTGCCAGCAGCTTAGGGACCATCAATGAGCAGTTCTTC.

This clonotype showed up just a few times. The chain carries TRBV18 and TRBJ1-4, with TRBD1 as a possible D gene (6 bases). Trimming stripped 6 bases from V and 4 bases from J, with 15 bases between. This CDR3 has 15 amino acids. Germline V gene lookup returns CDR1 KGHSH and CDR2 LQKENI. The CDR3 DNA is TGTGCCAGCTCCCCTTGGACAGCGAATAATGAAAAACTGTTTTTT. This sequence encodes CASSPWTANNEKLFF.